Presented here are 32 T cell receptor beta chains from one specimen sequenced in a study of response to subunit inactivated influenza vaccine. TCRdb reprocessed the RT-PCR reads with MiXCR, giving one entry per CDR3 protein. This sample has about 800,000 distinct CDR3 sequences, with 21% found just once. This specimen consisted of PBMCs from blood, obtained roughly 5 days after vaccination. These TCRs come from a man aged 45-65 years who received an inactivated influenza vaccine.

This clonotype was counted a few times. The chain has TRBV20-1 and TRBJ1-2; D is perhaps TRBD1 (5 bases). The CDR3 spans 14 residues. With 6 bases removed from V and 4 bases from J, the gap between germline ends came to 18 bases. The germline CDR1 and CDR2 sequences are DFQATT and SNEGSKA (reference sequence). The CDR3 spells CSARTAGSSYGYTF. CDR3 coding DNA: TGCAGTGCCAGGACGGCAGGGTCTAGCTATGGCTACACCTTC.

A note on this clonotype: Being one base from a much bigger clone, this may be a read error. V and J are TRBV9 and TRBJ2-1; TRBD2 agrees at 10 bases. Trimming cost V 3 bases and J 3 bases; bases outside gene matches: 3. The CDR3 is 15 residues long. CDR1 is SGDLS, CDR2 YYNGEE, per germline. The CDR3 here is CASSATSGIYNEQFF. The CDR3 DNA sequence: TGTGCCAGCAGCGCCACTAGCGGGATCTACAATGAGCAGTTCTTC.

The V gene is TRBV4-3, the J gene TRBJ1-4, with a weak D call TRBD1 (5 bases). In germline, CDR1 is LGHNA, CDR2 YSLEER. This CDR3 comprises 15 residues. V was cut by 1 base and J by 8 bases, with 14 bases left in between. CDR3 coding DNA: TGCGCCAGCAGCCAAGTCTTCTCAGGGCGGGAAAAACTGTTTTTT. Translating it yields CASSQVFSGREKLFF.

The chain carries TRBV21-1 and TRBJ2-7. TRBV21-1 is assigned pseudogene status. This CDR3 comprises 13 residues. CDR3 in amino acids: CASTRRCSYEQYF. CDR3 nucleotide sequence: TGTGCCAGCACGCGGCGGTGTTCCTACGAGCAGTACTTC.

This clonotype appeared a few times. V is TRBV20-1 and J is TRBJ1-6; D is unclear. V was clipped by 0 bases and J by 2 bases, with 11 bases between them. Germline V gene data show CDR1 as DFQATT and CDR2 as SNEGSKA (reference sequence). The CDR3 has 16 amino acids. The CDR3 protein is CSARDLGGTYNSPLHF. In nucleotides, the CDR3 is TGCAGTGCTAGAGATCTTGGTGGGACCTATAATTCACCCCTCCACTTT.

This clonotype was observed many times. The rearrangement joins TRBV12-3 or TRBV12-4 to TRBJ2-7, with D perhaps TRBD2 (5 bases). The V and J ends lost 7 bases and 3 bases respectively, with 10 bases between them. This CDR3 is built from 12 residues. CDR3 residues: CASKEDLYEQYF. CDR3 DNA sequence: TGTGCCAGCAAGGAGGACCTCTACGAGCAGTACTTC.

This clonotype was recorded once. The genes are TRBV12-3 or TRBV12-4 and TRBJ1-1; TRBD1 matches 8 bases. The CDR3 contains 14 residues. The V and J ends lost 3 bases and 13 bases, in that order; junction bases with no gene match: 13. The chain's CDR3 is CASSLSGGRNKGFF. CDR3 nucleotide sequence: TGTGCCAGCAGTTTGTCAGGGGGCCGCAACAAGGGTTTCTTT.

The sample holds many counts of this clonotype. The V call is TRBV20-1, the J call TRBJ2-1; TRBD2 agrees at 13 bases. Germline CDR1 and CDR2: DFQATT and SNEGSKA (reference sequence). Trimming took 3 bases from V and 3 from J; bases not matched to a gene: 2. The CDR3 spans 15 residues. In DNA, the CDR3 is TGCAGTGCTAGGGGACTAGCGGGGAGCTACAATGAGCAGTTCTTC. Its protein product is CSARGLAGSYNEQFF.

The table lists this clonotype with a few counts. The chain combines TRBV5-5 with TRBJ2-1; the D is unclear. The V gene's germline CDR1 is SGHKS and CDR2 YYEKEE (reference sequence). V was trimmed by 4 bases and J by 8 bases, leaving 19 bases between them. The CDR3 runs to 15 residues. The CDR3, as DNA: TGTGCCAGCAGCCCTTACAGATACTCCCGGGATGAGCAGTTCTTC. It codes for CASSPYRYSRDEQFF.

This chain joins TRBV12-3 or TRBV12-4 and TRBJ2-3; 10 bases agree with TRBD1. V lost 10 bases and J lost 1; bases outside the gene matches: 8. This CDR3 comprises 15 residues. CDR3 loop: CATRPGTGGTDTQYF. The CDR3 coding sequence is TGTGCCACCCGTCCGGGGACAGGGGGCACAGATACGCAGTATTTT.

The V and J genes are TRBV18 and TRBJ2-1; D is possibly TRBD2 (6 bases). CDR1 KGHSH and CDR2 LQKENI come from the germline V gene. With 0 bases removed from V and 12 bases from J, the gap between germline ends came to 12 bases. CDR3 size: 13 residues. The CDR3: CASSPPGEVSQFF. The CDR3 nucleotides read TGTGCCAGCTCACCACCCGGGGAGGTCTCGCAGTTCTTC.

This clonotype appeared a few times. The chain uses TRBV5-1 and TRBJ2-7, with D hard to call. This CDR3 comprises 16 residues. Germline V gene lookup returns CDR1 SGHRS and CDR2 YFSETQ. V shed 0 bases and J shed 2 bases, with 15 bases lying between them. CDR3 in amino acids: CASSLGSSEYTYEQYF. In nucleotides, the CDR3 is TGCGCCAGCAGCTTGGGATCATCGGAGTACACCTACGAGCAGTACTTC.

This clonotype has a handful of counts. The CDR3 coding sequence is TGCAGTGCCATCGGTTTTCCTTACCGTGGGGAGACCCAGTACTTC. Translating it yields CSAIGFPYRGETQYF. The rearrangement links TRBV20-1 to TRBJ2-5; D is undetermined. The V and J ends lost 6 bases and 5 bases respectively, with 22 bases between them. This CDR3 is built from 15 residues. Germline V gene sequence: CDR1 DFQATT, CDR2 SNEGSKA (reference sequence).

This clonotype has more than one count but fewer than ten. As DNA, the CDR3 is TGTGCCAGCAGCCCAGACAGGGTCACCGGGGAGCTGTTTTTT. It specifies CASSPDRVTGELFF. The chain uses TRBV12-3 or TRBV12-4 and TRBJ2-2; 7 bases fit TRBD1. With 6 bases clipped from V and 4 bases from J, the junction kept 5 bases outside the gene matches. The CDR3 loop spans 14 amino acids.

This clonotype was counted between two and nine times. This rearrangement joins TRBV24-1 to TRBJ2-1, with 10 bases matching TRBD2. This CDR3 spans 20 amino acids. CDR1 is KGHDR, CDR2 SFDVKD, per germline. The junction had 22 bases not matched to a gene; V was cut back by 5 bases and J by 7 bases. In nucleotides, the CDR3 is TGTGCCACCAGTGGAAACCCGCGACAGCCCGCTAGCGGGAGTACTAATGAGCAGTTCTTC. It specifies CATSGNPRQPASGSTNEQFF.

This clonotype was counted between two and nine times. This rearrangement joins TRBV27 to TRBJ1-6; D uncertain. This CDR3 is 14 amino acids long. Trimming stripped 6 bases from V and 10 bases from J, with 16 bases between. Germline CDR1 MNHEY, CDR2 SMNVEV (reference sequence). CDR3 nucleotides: TGTGCCAGCAGCCTCCGGGTTCCAACCTCACCCCTCCACTTT. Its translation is CASSLRVPTSPLHF.

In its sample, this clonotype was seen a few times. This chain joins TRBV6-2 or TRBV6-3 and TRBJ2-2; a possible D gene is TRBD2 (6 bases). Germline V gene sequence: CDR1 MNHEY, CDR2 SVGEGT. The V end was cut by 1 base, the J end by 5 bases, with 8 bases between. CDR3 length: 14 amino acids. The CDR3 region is CASSYWAGTGELFF. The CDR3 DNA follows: TGTGCCAGCAGTTACTGGGCGGGGACCGGGGAGCTGTTTTTT.

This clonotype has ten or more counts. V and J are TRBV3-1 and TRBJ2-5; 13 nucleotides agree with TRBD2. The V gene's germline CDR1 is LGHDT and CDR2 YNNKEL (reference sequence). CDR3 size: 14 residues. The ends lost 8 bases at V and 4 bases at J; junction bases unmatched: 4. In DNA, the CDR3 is TGTGCCAGCCTGCGGACTAGCGGGGGAGAGACCCAGTACTTC. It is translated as CASLRTSGGETQYF.

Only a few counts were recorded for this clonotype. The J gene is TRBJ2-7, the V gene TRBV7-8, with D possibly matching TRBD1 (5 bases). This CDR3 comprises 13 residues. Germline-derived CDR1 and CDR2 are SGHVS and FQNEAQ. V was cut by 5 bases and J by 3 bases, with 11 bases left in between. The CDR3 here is CASSGASRYEQYF. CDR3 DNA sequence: TGTGCCAGCAGCGGGGCCAGCCGCTACGAGCAGTACTTC. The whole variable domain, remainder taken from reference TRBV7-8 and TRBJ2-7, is GAGVSQSPRYKVAKRGQDVALRCDPISGHVSLFWYQQALGQGPEFLTYFQNEAQLDKSGLPSDRFFAERPEGSVSTLKIQRTQQEDSAVYLCASSGASRYEQYFGPGTRLTVT.

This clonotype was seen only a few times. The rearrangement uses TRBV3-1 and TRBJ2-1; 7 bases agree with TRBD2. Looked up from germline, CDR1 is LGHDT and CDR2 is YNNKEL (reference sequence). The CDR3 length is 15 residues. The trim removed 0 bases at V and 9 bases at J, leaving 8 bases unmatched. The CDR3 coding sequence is TGTGCCAGCAGCCAAGATCCGGCTAGCGGAGCTGAGCAGTTCTTC. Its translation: CASSQDPASGAEQFF.

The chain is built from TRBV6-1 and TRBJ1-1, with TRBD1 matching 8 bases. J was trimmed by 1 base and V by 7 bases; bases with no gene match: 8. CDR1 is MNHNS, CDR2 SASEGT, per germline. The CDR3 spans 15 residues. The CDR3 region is CASTQGQERNTEAFF. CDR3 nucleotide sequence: TGTGCCAGCACCCAGGGACAGGAAAGGAACACTGAAGCTTTCTTT.

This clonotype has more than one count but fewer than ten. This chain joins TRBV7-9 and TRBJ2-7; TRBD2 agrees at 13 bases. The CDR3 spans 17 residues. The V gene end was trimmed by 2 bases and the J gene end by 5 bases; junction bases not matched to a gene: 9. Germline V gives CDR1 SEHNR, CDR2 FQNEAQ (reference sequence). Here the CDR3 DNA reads TGTGCCAGCAGCTTATGGACTAGCGGGAGTGTTGGGGACGAGCAGTACTTC. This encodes CASSLWTSGSVGDEQYF.

The CDR3 is CASSLLADPTGELFF. CDR3 DNA: TGCGCCAGCAGCTTGTTGGCGGACCCCACCGGGGAGCTGTTTTTT. The chain is built from TRBV5-1 and TRBJ2-2; D is uncertain. This CDR3 is built from 15 residues. V shed 1 base and J shed 4 bases, with 11 bases lying between them. Germline V gene data show CDR1 as SGHRS and CDR2 as YFSETQ. The full variable domain, with the rest looked up from reference TRBV5-1 and TRBJ2-2, is KAGVTQTPRYLIKTRGQQVTLSCSPISGHRSVSWYQQTPGQGLQFLFEYFSETQRNKGNFPGRFSGRQFSNSRSEMNVSTLELGDSALYLCASSLLADPTGELFFGEGSRLTVL.

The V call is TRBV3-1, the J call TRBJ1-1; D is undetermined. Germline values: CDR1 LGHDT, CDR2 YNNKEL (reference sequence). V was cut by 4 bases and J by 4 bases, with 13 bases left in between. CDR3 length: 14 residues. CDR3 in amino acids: CASSRGGWATEAFF. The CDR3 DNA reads TGTGCCAGCAGCCGGGGTGGGTGGGCCACTGAAGCTTTCTTT.

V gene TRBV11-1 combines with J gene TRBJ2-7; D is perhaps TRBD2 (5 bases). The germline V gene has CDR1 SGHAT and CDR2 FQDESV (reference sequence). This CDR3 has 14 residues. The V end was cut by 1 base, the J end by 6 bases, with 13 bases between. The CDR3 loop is CASSLVFSGSEQYF. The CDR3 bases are TGTGCCAGCAGCTTAGTCTTTTCGGGGAGCGAGCAGTACTTC. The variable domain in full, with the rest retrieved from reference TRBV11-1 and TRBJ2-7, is EAEVAQSPRYKITEKSQAVAFWCDPISGHATLYWYRQILGQGPELLVQFQDESVVDDSQLPKDRFSAERLKGVDSTLKIQPAELGDSAMYLCASSLVFSGSEQYFGPGTRLTVT.

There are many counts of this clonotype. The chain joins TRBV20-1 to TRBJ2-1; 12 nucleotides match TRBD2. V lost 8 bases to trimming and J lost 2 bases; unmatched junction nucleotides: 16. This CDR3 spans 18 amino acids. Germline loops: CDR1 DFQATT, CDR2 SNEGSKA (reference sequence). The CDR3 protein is CSPISLAGGLTTYNEQFF. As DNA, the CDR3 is TGCAGTCCCATCTCACTAGCGGGGGGCCTCACGACCTACAATGAGCAGTTCTTC.

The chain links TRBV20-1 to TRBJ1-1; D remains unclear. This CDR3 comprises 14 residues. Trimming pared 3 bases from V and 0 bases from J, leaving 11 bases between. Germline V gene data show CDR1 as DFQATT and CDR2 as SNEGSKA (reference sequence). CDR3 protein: CSARTYVMNTEAFF. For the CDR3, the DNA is TGCAGTGCTAGGACGTACGTCATGAACACTGAAGCTTTCTTT.

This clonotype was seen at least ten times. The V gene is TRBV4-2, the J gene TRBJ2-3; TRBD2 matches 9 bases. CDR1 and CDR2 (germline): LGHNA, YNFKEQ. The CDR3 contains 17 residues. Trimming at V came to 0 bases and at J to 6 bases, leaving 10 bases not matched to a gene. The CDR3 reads CASSQEGTWTSDDTQYF. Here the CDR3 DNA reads TGTGCCAGCAGCCAAGAAGGGACATGGACTAGCGACGATACGCAGTATTTT.

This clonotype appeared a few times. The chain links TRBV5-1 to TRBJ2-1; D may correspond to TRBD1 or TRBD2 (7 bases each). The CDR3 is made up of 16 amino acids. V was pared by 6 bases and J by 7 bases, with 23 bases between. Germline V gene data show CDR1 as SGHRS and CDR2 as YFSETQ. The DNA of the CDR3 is TGCGCCAGCATCGGACCAGGGGGAGGGCCGTTTAATGAGCAGTTCTTC. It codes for CASIGPGGGPFNEQFF.

In DNA form, the CDR3 reads TGTGCCACCAGTGACTCGGGACAGGGAAACACAGATACGCAGTATTTT. Protein product: CATSDSGQGNTDTQYF. This chain links TRBV24-1 with TRBJ2-3, with 9 positions matching TRBD1. V shed 4 bases and J 2 bases; nucleotides not matched to a gene: 6. In germline, CDR1 is KGHDR, CDR2 SFDVKD. CDR3 size: 16 residues.

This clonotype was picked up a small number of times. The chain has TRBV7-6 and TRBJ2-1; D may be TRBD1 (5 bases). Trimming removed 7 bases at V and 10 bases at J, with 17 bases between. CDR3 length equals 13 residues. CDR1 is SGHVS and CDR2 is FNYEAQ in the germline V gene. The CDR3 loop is CASTAQLTGEQFF. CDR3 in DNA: TGTGCCAGCACCGCCCAGCTAACAGGCGAGCAGTTCTTC.

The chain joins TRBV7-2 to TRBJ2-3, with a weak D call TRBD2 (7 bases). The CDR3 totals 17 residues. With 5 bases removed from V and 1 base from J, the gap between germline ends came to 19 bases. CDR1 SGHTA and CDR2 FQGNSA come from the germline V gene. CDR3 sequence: CASSPLGGGHGTDTQYF. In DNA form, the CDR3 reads TGTGCCAGCAGCCCTCTGGGGGGGGGCCACGGCACAGATACGCAGTATTTT.